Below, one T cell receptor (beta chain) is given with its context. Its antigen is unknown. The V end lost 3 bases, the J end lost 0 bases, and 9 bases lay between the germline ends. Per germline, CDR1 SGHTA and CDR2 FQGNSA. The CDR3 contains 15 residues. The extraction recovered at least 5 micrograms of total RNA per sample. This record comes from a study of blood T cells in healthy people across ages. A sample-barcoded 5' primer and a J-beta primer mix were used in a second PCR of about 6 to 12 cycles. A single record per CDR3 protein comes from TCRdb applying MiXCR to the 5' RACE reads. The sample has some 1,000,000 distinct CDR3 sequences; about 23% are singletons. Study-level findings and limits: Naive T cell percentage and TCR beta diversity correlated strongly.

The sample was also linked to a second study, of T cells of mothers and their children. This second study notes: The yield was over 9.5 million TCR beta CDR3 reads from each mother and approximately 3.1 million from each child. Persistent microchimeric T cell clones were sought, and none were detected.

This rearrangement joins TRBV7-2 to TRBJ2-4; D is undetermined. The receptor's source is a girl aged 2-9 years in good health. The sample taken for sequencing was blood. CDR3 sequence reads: CASSFSEQAKNIQYF. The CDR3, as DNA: TGTGCCAGCAGCTTCTCAGAACAAGCCAAAAACATTCAGTACTTC. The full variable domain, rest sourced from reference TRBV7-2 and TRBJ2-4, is GAGVSQSPSNKVTEKGKDVELRCDPISGHTALYWYRQSLGQGLEFLIYFQGNSAPDKSGLPSDRFSAERTGGSVSTLTIQRTQQEDSAVYLCASSFSEQAKNIQYFGAGTRLSVL.